Listed below are T cell receptor beta chains from one sample, sequenced in a study of blood T cell repertoires in COVID-19. Method: immunoSEQ multiplex PCR; TCRdb's copy keeps in-frame clones and lacks some. The sample yields some 80,000 clones, about 86% seen once. Sequencing was done on a sample of peripheral blood. These receptors were taken from a woman of 80 years or more in a cohort sampled during active or convalescent COVID-19. Each CDR3 is given with its conserved first and last residue. Fields, in order: J gene, V gene, D gene, clone size, CDR3 DNA, CDR3 protein. The D gene is left open where the match is weak. The size of a clone is reported for some rows only, either as once, few or many, or as a class for expanded clones.

J gene: TRBJ2-3; V gene: TRBV19; D gene: TRBD1; clone size: NA; CDR3 DNA: TGTGCCAGTAGTTGGGGACAGGGCGCAGATACGCAGTATTTT; CDR3 protein: CASSWGQGADTQYF
J gene: TRBJ1-1; V gene: TRBV19; D gene: NA; clone size: once; CDR3 DNA: TGTGCCAGTAGTATGGGGGGGGTAGGGAACACTGAAGCTTTCTTT; CDR3 protein: CASSMGGVGNTEAFF
J gene: TRBJ2-2; V gene: TRBV7-2; D gene: TRBD2; clone size: NA; CDR3 DNA: TGTGCCAGCAGAAAGGGAGGGCCGAACACCGGGGAGCTGTTTTTT; CDR3 protein: CASRKGGPNTGELFF
J gene: TRBJ2-1; V gene: TRBV6-2/TRBV6-3; D gene: TRBD1; clone size: NA; CDR3 DNA: TGTGCCAGCAGTACGCGGACAGGGTTTGATGAGCAGTTCTTC; CDR3 protein: CASSTRTGFDEQFF
J gene: TRBJ2-1; V gene: TRBV28; D gene: TRBD2; clone size: NA; CDR3 DNA: TGTGCCAGCGGAGCGGGAGGGACCTACAATGAGCAGTTCTTC; CDR3 protein: CASGAGGTYNEQFF
J gene: TRBJ2-7; V gene: TRBV5-1; D gene: NA; clone size: once; CDR3 DNA: TGCGCCAGCAGGCGAGACAGTTACGAGCAGTACTTC; CDR3 protein: CASRRDSYEQYF
J gene: TRBJ2-7; V gene: TRBV28; D gene: TRBD1; clone size: NA; CDR3 DNA: TGTGCCAGTGGACAGGATGAAGGCTACGAGCAGTACTTC; CDR3 protein: CASGQDEGYEQYF
J gene: TRBJ1-1; V gene: TRBV19; D gene: TRBD1; clone size: NA; CDR3 DNA: TGTGCCAGTAGTACCTCAGACAGGGGGAACACTGAAGCTTTCTTT; CDR3 protein: CASSTSDRGNTEAFF
J gene: TRBJ1-3; V gene: TRBV15; D gene: NA; clone size: NA; CDR3 DNA: TGTGCCACCAGCAGAGGCGATGGTTTCGGTGGAAACACCATATATTTT; CDR3 protein: CATSRGDGFGGNTIYF
J gene: TRBJ2-1; V gene: TRBV12-3/TRBV12-4; D gene: NA; clone size: NA; CDR3 DNA: TGTGCCAGCAGTTTCCCGCTAGCCGATGAGCAGTTCTTC; CDR3 protein: CASSFPLADEQFF
J gene: TRBJ1-1; V gene: TRBV2; D gene: TRBD1; clone size: NA; CDR3 DNA: TGTGCCAGCAGCCGGGACAGGGGAGTAGGGGCTTTCTTT; CDR3 protein: CASSRDRGVGAFF
J gene: TRBJ1-1; V gene: TRBV5-1; D gene: NA; clone size: NA; CDR3 DNA: TGCGCCAGCAGCTTGGGGCAGGGTGGACAGAACACTGAAGCTTTCTTT; CDR3 protein: CASSLGQGGQNTEAFF
J gene: TRBJ1-5; V gene: TRBV5-6; D gene: TRBD1; clone size: few; CDR3 DNA: TGTGCCAGCAGCATGACAGGGGGTGGGATTCAGCCCCAGCATTTT; CDR3 protein: CASSMTGGGIQPQHF
J gene: TRBJ2-1; V gene: TRBV7-3; D gene: NA; clone size: NA; CDR3 DNA: TGTGCCAGCAGCGACGGACCCGCGGGCCACAATGAGCAGTTCTTC; CDR3 protein: CASSDGPAGHNEQFF
J gene: TRBJ1-2; V gene: TRBV3-1/TRBV3-2; D gene: NA; clone size: NA; CDR3 DNA: TGTGCCAGCAGCCGGACACAGGGCACTTGGGGCTACACCTTC; CDR3 protein: CASSRTQGTWGYTF
J gene: TRBJ1-5; V gene: TRBV7-8; D gene: NA; clone size: NA; CDR3 DNA: TGTGCCAGCAGCTTTAGGGTCAGGGGCAATCAGCCCCAGCATTTT; CDR3 protein: CASSFRVRGNQPQHF
J gene: TRBJ2-5; V gene: TRBV10-3; D gene: NA; clone size: NA; CDR3 DNA: TGTGCCATCAGTGAGTCGAGGGAGACCCAGTACTTC; CDR3 protein: CAISESRETQYF
J gene: TRBJ2-1; V gene: TRBV24-1; D gene: TRBD2; clone size: NA; CDR3 DNA: TGTGCCACCAGTGGAACTAGCGGGAGGGAGAGTTTTAATGAGCAGTTCTTC; CDR3 protein: CATSGTSGRESFNEQFF
J gene: TRBJ2-5; V gene: TRBV4-2; D gene: NA; clone size: NA; CDR3 DNA: TGTGCCAGCAGCCAAGAGGCCCTCCCGGCAGGGCAAGAGACCCAGTACTTC; CDR3 protein: CASSQEALPAGQETQYF
J gene: TRBJ1-4; V gene: TRBV5-1; D gene: TRBD1; clone size: NA; CDR3 DNA: TGCGCCAGCAGCCCGGGGGGACAGGCGGTTGGTGAAAAACTGTTTTTT; CDR3 protein: CASSPGGQAVGEKLFF
J gene: TRBJ2-5; V gene: TRBV27; D gene: NA; clone size: NA; CDR3 DNA: TGTGCCAGCGGGGGGGGCAGGGCCCAAGAGACCCAGTACTTC; CDR3 protein: CASGGGRAQETQYF
J gene: TRBJ1-3; V gene: TRBV15; D gene: NA; clone size: NA; CDR3 DNA: TGTGCCACCAGCAGAGATCGCAGTCCTGGAAACACCATATATTTT; CDR3 protein: CATSRDRSPGNTIYF
J gene: TRBJ2-3; V gene: TRBV7-7; D gene: NA; clone size: NA; CDR3 DNA: TGTGCTAGCAGCTTAGCGGCGGGGGATACGCAGTATTTT; CDR3 protein: CASSLAAGDTQYF